Each of the 9 T cell receptor beta chains below was sequenced from the same sample in a study of OX40 agonist ivuxolimab in advanced cancers. Sequenced by immunoSEQ multiplex PCR; TCRdb stores in-frame clones only, minus some. The table includes roughly 50,000 clones, over 70% detected once. Specimen: CD4+ or CD8+ T cells sorted from blood, collected in a trial of the OX40 agonist ivuxolimab. The receptor set was obtained from an adult with an advanced solid tumor such as melanoma, head and neck, liver or kidney cancer.

A few counts support this clone. This sequence joins TRBV5-4 and TRBJ2-1; possibly TRBD1 for D (6 bases). The V and J ends lost 0 bases and 8 bases respectively, with 18 bases between them. The CDR3 totals 16 residues. Germline-derived CDR1 and CDR2 are SGHNT and YYREEE (reference sequence). Written as DNA, the CDR3 is TGTGCCAGCAGCTTGGGAAGTGGGGGCCATTTAGATGAGCAGTTCTTC. This gives the protein CASSLGSGGHLDEQFF.

Notes on this clone: One junction end disagrees with the germline gene, perhaps due to a read error. The genes are TRBV7-2 and TRBJ1-2; D not certain. CDR1 and CDR2 from the germline V gene are SGHTA and FQGNSA. This CDR3 has 16 amino acids. CDR3 protein: CANSLNGRGINYGYTF. CDR3 nucleotide sequence: TGTGCCAACAGCCTCAACGGAAGAGGGATTAACTATGGCTACACCTTC.

This rearrangement joins TRBV7-9 to TRBJ1-3; possible D gene TRBD1, 5 bases. The CDR3 contains 15 residues. The V gene's germline CDR1 is SEHNR and CDR2 FQNEAQ (reference sequence). V was pared by 5 bases and J by 4 bases, with 15 bases between. The CDR3 region is CASSLSNRRGNTIYF. The CDR3 bases are TGTGCCAGCAGCCTGTCGAACAGGCGGGGAAACACCATATATTTT.

The chain employs TRBV5-1 and TRBJ1-2; maybe TRBD1 (5 bases). CDR1 and CDR2 from the germline V gene are SGHRS and YFSETQ. CDR3 length: 14 amino acids. The ends were cut back, 0 bases at V and 1 base at J, with 7 bases in the middle. The CDR3, as DNA: TGCGCCAGCAGCTTGGGGGACCTTAACTATGGCTACACCTTC. Translated: CASSLGDLNYGYTF.

The rearrangement links TRBV11-2 to TRBJ1-4; TRBD1 aligns across 9 bases. V lost 1 base, J lost 5 bases, and 11 bases stayed unmatched. The CDR3 is made up of 18 amino acids. Germline assignment: CDR1 SGHAT and CDR2 FQNNGV. This chain's CDR3 is CASSLVDLGQGMNEKLFF. CDR3 DNA: TGTGCCAGCAGCTTAGTAGATTTGGGACAGGGTATGAATGAAAAACTGTTTTTT.

The V gene is TRBV6-4, the J gene TRBJ2-7, with D tentatively TRBD1 (6 bases). Looked up from germline, CDR1 is MRHNA and CDR2 is SNTAGT. The V end was cut by 6 bases, the J end by 0 bases, with 15 bases between. The CDR3 totals 15 residues. The CDR3 here is CASRPQGQSSYEQYF. Here the CDR3 DNA reads TGTGCCAGCAGGCCCCAGGGGCAGAGCTCCTACGAGCAGTACTTC.

The chain is built from TRBV29-1 and TRBJ1-4; tentative D call: TRBD1 (6 bases). The ends were cut back, 6 bases at V and 4 bases at J, with 15 bases in the middle. This CDR3 comprises 14 residues. Germline V gives CDR1 SQVTM, CDR2 ANQGSEA. CDR3 DNA sequence: TGCAGCGTCGAGGGAGGGGGGGATAATGAAAAACTGTTTTTT. It codes for CSVEGGGDNEKLFF.

This clone was counted between two and nine times. The chain couples TRBV19 to TRBJ1-1; the match to TRBD1 covers 9 bases. Trimming removed 6 bases from V and 0 bases from J; junction bases left unmatched: 8. The CDR3 length is 16 residues. From germline, CDR1 is LNHDA and CDR2 SQIVND (reference sequence). CDR3 nucleotides: TGTGCCAGTAGGGACGGGACAGGGAGACTGAACACTGAAGCTTTCTTT. This sequence encodes CASRDGTGRLNTEAFF.

This clone has a single count. The junction differs from germline at one of its ends, possibly a read error. This chain uses TRBV5-1 with TRBJ1-5; 8 nucleotides match TRBD1. CDR3 length: 14 amino acids. Germline values: CDR1 SGHRS, CDR2 YFSETQ. CDR3 loop: CASSGGQENRPQHF. Written as DNA, the CDR3 is TGCGCCAGCAGCGGGGGACAGGAAAATCGGCCCCAGCATTTT.